This TCR beta chain was sequenced in a study of early T cells in non-severe SARS-CoV-2 infection. Study in general: Alpha and beta chains were unpaired, from unsorted whole-blood bulk RNA.

The TCR library protocol attached unique molecular identifiers to the individual cDNA molecules. TCRdb processed the 5' RACE reads anew with MiXCR; each CDR3 protein has one entry. The profile covers tens of thousands of distinct CDR3 sequences, with under 7.5% appearing a single time and less than 3% taken by the ten largest. The CDR3 length is 14 residues. After removal of 2 bases from V and 6 bases from J, the junction contained 4 bases not matched to a gene. Germline-derived CDR1 and CDR2 are DFQATT and SNEGSKA (reference sequence). The study, taken as a whole, reports: CD4 and private specificities were missed by VDJdb matching, which favored anti-spike CD8 responses.

At least ten counts were recorded for this clonotype. Its antigen is unidentified. The rearrangement joins TRBV20-1 to TRBJ1-4; TRBD1 agrees at 9 bases. The source of this sequence is an adult who was a healthcare worker with PCR-confirmed SARS-CoV-2 infection or an uninfected control (not recorded which). The sequenced material came from whole blood. The CDR3 DNA reads as TGCAGTGCTAGACCGGGACAGGGTGATGAAAAACTGTTTTTT. This translates into CSARPGQGDEKLFF.